Listed below are T cell receptor beta chains from one sample, sequenced in a study of blood T cell repertoires in COVID-19. Generated by immunoSEQ multiplex PCR, the TCRdb table keeps only in-frame clones and is missing some. The sample lists approximately 100,000 clones, under 90% occurring once. Sequencing was performed on peripheral blood. These receptors were taken from a woman aged 50 to 60 with acute or convalescent COVID-19. Both conserved end residues are part of each CDR3. The order of the fields is clone size, J gene, V gene, D gene, CDR3 protein, CDR3 DNA. D genes are given only for firm matches. A clone size is listed for some rows: how often the clone was seen (once, few, many), or a class if it is expanded.

clone_size: few
j_call: TRBJ1-2
v_call: TRBV27
d_call: .
cdr3_aa: CASSLFRGGAGGGYTF
cdr3_nt: TGTGCCAGCAGTTTATTTAGGGGCGGGGCAGGCGGGGGCTACACCTTC

clone_size: .
j_call: TRBJ2-3
v_call: TRBV5-5
d_call: TRBD2
cdr3_aa: CASRPLAGRYATQYF
cdr3_nt: TGTGCCAGCAGACCTCTAGCGGGCAGATATGCTACGCAGTATTTT

clone_size: .
j_call: TRBJ2-7
v_call: TRBV7-3
d_call: TRBD2
cdr3_aa: CASSSPGTSVYEQYF
cdr3_nt: TGTGCCAGCAGCTCCCCCGGGACTAGCGTTTACGAGCAGTACTTC

clone_size: .
j_call: TRBJ1-2
v_call: TRBV19
d_call: .
cdr3_aa: CATAGYNYGYTF
cdr3_nt: TGTGCCACGGCAGGGTATAACTATGGCTACACCTTC

clone_size: .
j_call: TRBJ1-5
v_call: TRBV5-8
d_call: .
cdr3_aa: CASSLQSYQPQHF
cdr3_nt: TGTGCCAGCAGCTTACAGTCCTATCAGCCCCAGCATTTT

clone_size: .
j_call: TRBJ1-4
v_call: TRBV2
d_call: TRBD1
cdr3_aa: CASSDRTGGLEKLFF
cdr3_nt: TGTGCCAGCAGTGATAGGACAGGGGGGTTGGAAAAACTGTTTTTT

clone_size: few
j_call: TRBJ2-2
v_call: TRBV19
d_call: TRBD1
cdr3_aa: CASRGTGVAGELFF
cdr3_nt: TGTGCCAGTCGAGGGACAGGGGTTGCCGGGGAGCTGTTTTTT

clone_size: .
j_call: TRBJ2-7
v_call: TRBV28
d_call: TRBD1
cdr3_aa: CASSLRTGGLNEQYF
cdr3_nt: TGTGCCAGCAGTCTACGGACAGGGGGTTTGAACGAGCAGTACTTC

clone_size: .
j_call: TRBJ2-7
v_call: TRBV6-5
d_call: TRBD1
cdr3_aa: CAIRTGTRAYEQYF
cdr3_nt: TGTGCCATCCGGACAGGGACTCGTGCTTACGAGCAGTACTTC

clone_size: once
j_call: TRBJ2-1
v_call: TRBV30
d_call: TRBD1
cdr3_aa: CAWRGVQRDRDEQFF
cdr3_nt: TGTGCCTGGAGGGGGGTTCAGAGGGACAGGGATGAGCAGTTCTTC

clone_size: .
j_call: TRBJ1-2
v_call: TRBV19
d_call: TRBD1
cdr3_aa: CASSLIRTGPTNYGYTF
cdr3_nt: TGTGCCAGCTCTTTAATCCGGACAGGGCCCACTAACTATGGCTACACCTTC

clone_size: .
j_call: TRBJ2-1
v_call: TRBV19
d_call: TRBD2
cdr3_aa: CASSIGDYRGNEQFF
cdr3_nt: TGTGCCAGTAGTATCGGGGACTACCGGGGCAATGAGCAGTTCTTC

clone_size: .
j_call: TRBJ1-5
v_call: TRBV5-6
d_call: .
cdr3_aa: CASSSSRTGNQPQHF
cdr3_nt: TGTGCCAGCAGCTCCTCACGGACAGGCAATCAGCCCCAGCATTTT

clone_size: .
j_call: TRBJ1-4
v_call: TRBV5-1
d_call: .
cdr3_aa: CASKEFGHPGSEKLFF
cdr3_nt: TGCGCCAGCAAAGAGTTTGGACACCCGGGTTCTGAAAAACTGTTTTTT

clone_size: .
j_call: TRBJ1-3
v_call: TRBV3-1/TRBV3-2
d_call: .
cdr3_aa: CASSQRGEAGNTIYF
cdr3_nt: TGTGCCAGCAGCCAACGGGGGGAGGCTGGAAACACCATATATTTT

clone_size: .
j_call: TRBJ1-1
v_call: TRBV9
d_call: .
cdr3_aa: CASSVDGDTEAFF
cdr3_nt: TGTGCCAGCAGCGTAGACGGGGACACTGAAGCTTTCTTT

clone_size: .
j_call: TRBJ1-2
v_call: TRBV6-5
d_call: .
cdr3_aa: CASSYTFESYGYTF
cdr3_nt: TGTGCCAGCAGTTACACGTTCGAGAGCTATGGCTACACCTTC

clone_size: .
j_call: TRBJ1-1
v_call: TRBV12-3/TRBV12-4
d_call: .
cdr3_aa: CASRPGMNTEAFF
cdr3_nt: TGTGCCAGCAGACCCGGGATGAACACTGAAGCTTTCTTT

clone_size: .
j_call: TRBJ2-7
v_call: TRBV7-9
d_call: TRBD1
cdr3_aa: CASSLRGRSGGYEQYF
cdr3_nt: TGTGCCAGCAGCTTAAGGGGGCGGTCGGGCGGCTACGAGCAGTACTTC

clone_size: once
j_call: TRBJ2-7
v_call: TRBV27
d_call: .
cdr3_aa: CASSLGRPYEQYF
cdr3_nt: TGTGCCAGCAGTTTGGGCAGGCCCTACGAGCAGTACTTC

clone_size: .
j_call: TRBJ1-1
v_call: TRBV6-1
d_call: .
cdr3_aa: CASIWGQNTEAFF
cdr3_nt: TGTGCCAGCATTTGGGGGCAGAACACTGAAGCTTTCTTT

clone_size: few
j_call: TRBJ1-5
v_call: TRBV6-5
d_call: .
cdr3_aa: CASSYSQGSGQPQHF
cdr3_nt: TGTGCCAGCAGTTACTCCCAGGGATCAGGTCAGCCCCAGCATTTT

clone_size: .
j_call: TRBJ1-2
v_call: TRBV3-1/TRBV3-2
d_call: TRBD1
cdr3_aa: CASSPPGGYGYTF
cdr3_nt: TGTGCCAGCAGCCCCCCAGGGGGCTATGGCTACACCTTC

clone_size: .
j_call: TRBJ1-1
v_call: TRBV28
d_call: .
cdr3_aa: CASSLGRPGGEAFF
cdr3_nt: TGTGCCAGCAGCCTCGGACGTCCTGGAGGTGAAGCTTTCTTT

clone_size: few
j_call: TRBJ1-2
v_call: TRBV12-3/TRBV12-4
d_call: TRBD1
cdr3_aa: CASSSQGAGGYTF
cdr3_nt: TGTGCCAGCAGTTCACAGGGGGCGGGTGGCTACACCTTC

clone_size: .
j_call: TRBJ1-1
v_call: TRBV6-6
d_call: .
cdr3_aa: CASRHLRGNTEAFF
cdr3_nt: TGTGCCAGCAGGCATCTAAGGGGGAACACTGAAGCTTTCTTT

clone_size: .
j_call: TRBJ1-1
v_call: TRBV25-1
d_call: TRBD1
cdr3_aa: CASKWDREAEAFF
cdr3_nt: TGTGCCAGCAAATGGGACAGGGAAGCTGAAGCTTTCTTT

clone_size: .
j_call: TRBJ2-5
v_call: TRBV5-1
d_call: TRBD2
cdr3_aa: CASSKLAGEETQYF
cdr3_nt: TGCGCCAGCAGCAAACTAGCGGGGGAAGAGACCCAGTACTTC

clone_size: once
j_call: TRBJ1-2
v_call: TRBV6-1
d_call: .
cdr3_aa: CASSVSQTVYNYGYTF
cdr3_nt: TGTGCCAGCAGTGTGTCCCAGACAGTTTACAACTATGGCTACACCTTC

clone_size: .
j_call: TRBJ1-6
v_call: TRBV9
d_call: .
cdr3_aa: CASSSLEGDTYNSPLHF
cdr3_nt: TGTGCCAGCAGCTCCCTAGAGGGGGACACCTATAATTCACCCCTCCACTTT

clone_size: .
j_call: TRBJ1-2
v_call: TRBV19
d_call: TRBD1
cdr3_aa: CASSDRVAPLNGYTF
cdr3_nt: TGTGCCAGTTCCGACAGGGTGGCCCCATTGAATGGCTACACCTTC

clone_size: .
j_call: TRBJ2-2
v_call: TRBV11-1
d_call: TRBD1
cdr3_aa: CASSSGTGATGELFF
cdr3_nt: TGTGCCAGCAGCTCCGGGACAGGGGCCACCGGGGAGCTGTTTTTT

clone_size: .
j_call: TRBJ2-3
v_call: TRBV6-5
d_call: TRBD2
cdr3_aa: CATLGSGGTDTQYF
cdr3_nt: TGTGCCACCCTTGGGAGCGGGGGGACAGATACGCAGTATTTT

clone_size: .
j_call: TRBJ2-2
v_call: TRBV27
d_call: .
cdr3_aa: CASRPLARGTNTGELFF
cdr3_nt: TGTGCCAGCAGGCCCCTAGCCCGGGGGACGAACACCGGGGAGCTGTTTTTT

clone_size: .
j_call: TRBJ2-7
v_call: TRBV2
d_call: TRBD2
cdr3_aa: CASRRTSGDEQYF
cdr3_nt: TGTGCCAGCAGGCGGACTAGCGGGGACGAGCAGTACTTC

clone_size: .
j_call: TRBJ2-7
v_call: TRBV6-5
d_call: .
cdr3_aa: CASRETAAYEQYF
cdr3_nt: TGTGCCAGCAGAGAGACAGCAGCCTACGAGCAGTACTTC

clone_size: .
j_call: TRBJ2-3
v_call: TRBV18
d_call: TRBD1
cdr3_aa: CASSPSGTGVTSTDTQYF
cdr3_nt: TGTGCCAGCTCACCATCCGGGACAGGCGTTACTAGCACAGATACGCAGTATTTT

clone_size: once
j_call: TRBJ1-1
v_call: TRBV12-3/TRBV12-4
d_call: .
cdr3_aa: CASSLPGVEAFF
cdr3_nt: TGTGCCAGCAGTTTGCCCGGGGTTGAAGCTTTCTTT

clone_size: .
j_call: TRBJ1-2
v_call: TRBV21-1
d_call: .
cdr3_aa: CASNKGGGYGYTF
cdr3_nt: TGTGCCAGCAATAAAGGGGGCGGCTATGGCTACACCTTC

clone_size: .
j_call: TRBJ1-2
v_call: TRBV2
d_call: TRBD1
cdr3_aa: CASSEQGTALYGYTF
cdr3_nt: TGTGCCAGCAGTGAGCAGGGGACAGCGCTTTATGGCTACACCTTC